This T cell receptor beta chain originates from a study of T-cell reconstitution after alpha-beta-depleted transplantation in children. Molecular barcoding with unique molecular identifiers was used for the TCRbeta library. TCRdb called the PCR reads again in MiXCR, with one record for every CDR3 protein. The sample carries a few hundred thousand distinct CDR3 sequences, around 12% recorded once. Concerning this clonotype itself: One end of the junction is discordant with germline, which a read error may explain.

Germline CDR1 reads DFQATT; CDR2 reads SNEGSKA (reference sequence). CDR3 length: 16 residues. This clonotype was obtained from a human donor who donated a stem cell graft to a child with combined immunodeficiency. This sequence joins TRBV20-1 and TRBJ2-1; 9 nucleotides match TRBD2. Source: PBMCs from the stem cell graft donor, taken from the stem cell graft. The CDR3 reads CCARHDTSGPYNEQFF. DNA for the CDR3: TGCTGTGCGCGACATGACACTAGCGGGCCTTACAATGAGCAGTTCTTC.